This T cell receptor beta chain was retrieved from a study of metastatic and nonmetastatic thyroid tumors. Study information: Repertoires from blood and tumor or nodule tissue of malignant and benign thyroid patients were compared. Findings of the study overall: In blood and tumor, TCR beta diversity was reportedly significantly higher in malignant thyroid tumors than in benign nodules.

Each patient came to thyroid surgery without any prior treatment (of any kind). Original data processing: Clinicopathological groups supplied CDR3 differences that were used to build a distant-metastasis classifier for papillary thyroid cancer. TCRdb re-called the PCR reads through MiXCR. TCRdb assigned the V and J calls; the authors' analysis was not used. The sample holds some 20,000 clones, 35% to 40% seen once. In the case of this clone: Its target is not known.

The germline V gene encodes CDR1 SGHRS and CDR2 YFSETQ. The CDR3 extends over 15 amino acids. Trimming at V came to 3 bases and at J to 8 bases, leaving 7 bases not matched to a gene. The TCR comes from a female donor with papillary thyroid cancer or a benign thyroid nodule (not recorded which). Some clones in this sample may be carry-over from other donors' samples. The material sequenced was tumor tissue. The chain carries TRBV5-1 and TRBJ1-6; TRBD1 matches at 8 bases. The CDR3 reads CASSSRQGLDSPLHF. As DNA, the CDR3 is TGCGCCAGCAGCTCGAGACAGGGGTTGGATTCACCCCTCCACTTT.